This entry lists 14 T cell receptor beta chains sequenced from one sample in a study of PD-1 blockade in mismatch repair-deficient tumors. Sequenced by immunoSEQ multiplex PCR; TCRdb stores in-frame clones only, minus some. This sample has some 45,000 clones, with over 75% found just once. The sequenced sample was PBMCs, obtained before pembrolizumab treatment. These receptors all come from an adult with mismatch repair-deficient cancer.

The CDR3 bases are TGTGCCAGCAGCTTGGCCGGACTGGACAGTTACGAGCAGTACTTC. The encoded protein is CASSLAGLDSYEQYF. This chain links TRBV4-2 with TRBJ2-7; D may be TRBD1 (6 bases). V dropped 5 bases and J dropped 4 bases, with 18 bases sitting between them. Germline assignment: CDR1 LGHNA and CDR2 YNFKEQ. CDR3 length equals 15 residues.

The chain couples TRBV5-1 to TRBJ2-1; D uncertain. Germline lookup yields CDR1 SGHRS and CDR2 YFSETQ. V was trimmed by 0 bases and J by 11 bases, leaving 9 bases between them. The length of the CDR3 is 12 residues. The CDR3 loop reads CASSLAGLKQFF. The CDR3 bases are TGCGCCAGCAGCTTGGCGGGCCTTAAGCAGTTCTTC.

In DNA, the CDR3 is TGCGCCAGCAGCCCGGAGCCTGGGGCAGCAGAGACCCAGTACTTC. The encoded protein is CASSPEPGAAETQYF. V and J are TRBV5-1 and TRBJ2-5; TRBD1 is a possible D gene (5 bases). The CDR3 has 15 amino acids. Germline V gives CDR1 SGHRS, CDR2 YFSETQ. V was cut by 4 bases and J by 4 bases, with 17 bases left in between.

The rearrangement uses TRBV4-1 and TRBJ2-1; D ambiguous. Germline CDR1 reads MGHRA; CDR2 reads YSYEKL. The germline V and J ends were trimmed by 1 base and 6 bases, with 16 bases remaining between them. This CDR3 comprises 16 residues. Written as DNA, the CDR3 is TGCGCCAGCAGCCAAGCTTTAGAAAGGGCGTCCAATGAGCAGTTCTTC. This sequence encodes CASSQALERASNEQFF.

The sample holds a few counts of this clone. This chain uses TRBV5-4 with TRBJ2-7; D remains ambiguous. Germline CDR1 is SGHNT and CDR2 is YYREEE (reference sequence). V shed 4 bases and J shed 6 bases, with 14 bases lying between them. The CDR3 contains 13 residues. CDR3: CASSLMRVSEQYF. The CDR3 DNA sequence: TGTGCCAGCAGCCTGATGAGAGTCTCCGAGCAGTACTTC.

The chain combines TRBV30 with TRBJ1-2, with D uncertain. Germline values: CDR1 GTSNPN, CDR2 SVGIG (reference sequence). This CDR3 is 13 amino acids long. V shed 0 bases and J shed 1 base, with 6 bases lying between them. The DNA of the CDR3 is TGTGCCTGGAGTGTACTGGTTAACTATGGCTACACCTTC. It yields the protein CAWSVLVNYGYTF. Full variable domain (missing parts from reference TRBV30 and TRBJ1-2): SQTIHQWPATLVQPVGSPLSLECTVEGTSNPNLYWYRQAAGRGLQLLFYSVGIGQISSEVPQNLSASRPQDRQFILSSKKLLLSDSGFYLCAWSVLVNYGYTFGSGTRLTVV.

This chain links TRBV7-2 with TRBJ2-4; the match to TRBD2 covers 9 bases. J lost 0 bases, V lost 4 bases, and 7 bases had no gene match. Germline CDR1 reads SGHTA; CDR2 reads FQGNSA. The CDR3 totals 17 residues. CDR3 nucleotides: TGTGCCAGCAGCTCTCTTAGCGGGGGAATAGCCAAAAACATTCAGTACTTC. It specifies CASSSLSGGIAKNIQYF.

The rearrangement uses TRBV9 and TRBJ1-1; 8 bases line up with TRBD1. The CDR3 consists of 14 residues. Germline V CDR1 and CDR2: SGDLS, YYNGEE. The V gene end was trimmed by 5 bases and the J gene end by 4 bases; junction bases not matched to a gene: 7. CDR3 residues: CASSDRGLGTEAFF. The CDR3 coding sequence is TGTGCCAGCAGTGACAGGGGATTGGGCACTGAAGCTTTCTTT.

The CDR3 sequence is CASSEGGNTIYF. CDR3 bases: TGTGCCAGCAGTGAGGGGGGAAACACCATATATTTT. This chain connects TRBV28 to TRBJ1-3; a weak D match, TRBD1 (5 bases). Germline-derived CDR1 and CDR2 are MDHEN and SYDVKM. Trimming stripped 5 bases from V and 4 bases from J, with 6 bases between. The length of the CDR3 is 12 residues.

The J gene is TRBJ2-1, the V gene TRBV30; maybe TRBD1 (5 bases). The CDR3 covers 13 residues. Deletions cut 5 bases from V and 3 bases from J, with 11 bases between. Germline CDR1 reads GTSNPN; CDR2 reads SVGIG (reference sequence). The CDR3 DNA reads as TGTGCCTGGGACCGACAGATCTACAATGAGCAGTTCTTC. Translation gives CAWDRQIYNEQFF.

J is TRBJ2-2 and V is TRBV4-1, with a weak D call TRBD2 (6 bases). The CDR3 runs 14 residues. Trimming stripped 6 bases from V and 5 bases from J, with 13 bases between. Germline V gives CDR1 MGHRA, CDR2 YSYEKL. The CDR3 here is CASRRESRTGELFF. The CDR3 DNA follows: TGCGCCAGCAGGCGGGAATCTCGGACCGGGGAGCTGTTTTTT.

This clone counts as medium-sized. Other DNA sequences in the same sample also yield this CDR3. The chain links TRBV9 to TRBJ2-2, with TRBD2 matching over 8 bases. Germline lookup yields CDR1 SGDLS and CDR2 YYNGEE. The V gene end was trimmed by 3 bases and the J gene end by 2 bases; junction bases not matched to a gene: 3. The CDR3 covers 15 residues. As DNA, the CDR3 is TGTGCCAGCAGCGGATTAGCGGGAAACACCGGGGAGCTGTTTTTT. Amino acid sequence: CASSGLAGNTGELFF.

There are a few counts of this clone. The chain has TRBV9 and TRBJ2-1, with 7 bases aligning to TRBD2. The CDR3 is 14 amino acids. Trimming cost V 0 bases and J 4 bases; bases outside gene matches: 1. Germline CDR1 SGDLS, CDR2 YYNGEE. CDR3 protein: CASSVGTRYNEQFF. Here the CDR3 DNA reads TGTGCCAGCAGCGTAGGGACTAGATACAATGAGCAGTTCTTC.

This chain connects TRBV7-2 to TRBJ2-7, with 10 bases lining up with TRBD2. This CDR3 contains 17 residues. Trimming cost V 2 bases and J 2 bases; bases outside gene matches: 9. The V gene's germline CDR1 is SGHTA and CDR2 FQGNSA. The CDR3, as DNA: TGTGCCAGCAGCTTACGGGCTAGCGGGAGCGATACCTACGAGCAGTACTTC. Translating gives CASSLRASGSDTYEQYF.